This T cell receptor beta chain is drawn from a study of T cells after yellow fever vaccination. Study as a whole: Low-cell-number fractions underwent preparation using SMART-Seq v4 Ultra Low Input. Notes on the study in general: Only a minor proportion of clonotypes was detected across both CD4 and CD8 compartments. Post-booster reappearance was seen for most primary-vaccination clones (about 96% CD4, around 88% CD8).

The CDR3 loop spans 17 amino acids. In germline, CDR1 is MGHDK, CDR2 SYGVNS. Deletions cut 3 bases from V and 4 bases from J, with 19 bases between. This clonotype was counted at least ten times. Its antigen is as yet unknown. TCR cDNA was made by 5'RACE template switching, adding a universal primer site and UMIs. MiXCR was run by TCRdb on the 5' RACE reads, yielding one entry per CDR3 protein. Counted here are some 300,000 distinct CDR3 sequences, under 9% occurring once; the ten biggest clones make up about 3.5%. The chain joins TRBV25-1 to TRBJ2-1, with D possibly being TRBD1 or TRBD2 (6 bases each). The sequencing here drew on CD4+ T cells sorted from PBMCs, taken 5 days after the yellow fever booster vaccination. The receptor was isolated from a man aged 18 to 30 who received the YFV17D yellow fever vaccine. The CDR3 DNA sequence: TGTGCCAGCAGTGACTCACAGGGAGGAGGGTTTTACAATGAGCAGTTCTTC. Translated: CASSDSQGGGFYNEQFF.